A single sample gave rise to the 20 T cell receptor beta chains below, sequenced in a study of blood T cell repertoires in COVID-19. Data came from immunoSEQ multiplex PCR; TCRdb stores just in-frame clones and leaves some out. The sample lists roughly 300,000 clones; about 86% were seen once. The sequenced sample was PBMCs or T cells enriched from blood (not recorded which). These receptors were taken from a woman in her thirties or forties with acute COVID-19.

The chain uses TRBV5-1 and TRBJ2-7, with TRBD2 as a possible D gene (5 bases). With 5 bases removed from V and 1 base from J, the gap between germline ends came to 13 bases. Germline values: CDR1 SGHRS, CDR2 YFSETQ. This CDR3 contains 14 residues. CDR3 bases: TGCGCCAGCAGGGGTCTTGAGGGATCCTACGAGCAGTACTTC. Its protein is CASRGLEGSYEQYF.

The chain has TRBV9 and TRBJ2-2, with D perhaps matching TRBD2 (5 bases). Germline CDR1 SGDLS, CDR2 YYNGEE. Trimming stripped 0 bases from V and 6 bases from J, with 18 bases between. The length of the CDR3 is 17 residues. Written as DNA, the CDR3 is TGTGCCAGCAGCGTAGTACCCTCTAACCTCGGGGCCGGGGAGCTGTTTTTT. This translates into CASSVVPSNLGAGELFF. The variable domain in full, with the rest retrieved from reference TRBV9 and TRBJ2-2, is DSGVTQTPKHLITATGQRVTLRCSPRSGDLSVYWYQQSLDQGLQFLIQYYNGEERAKGNILERFSAQQFPDLHSELNLSSLELGDSALYFCASSVVPSNLGAGELFFGEGSRLTVL.

The chain links TRBV6-5 to TRBJ2-2; no reliable D call. The CDR3 runs 10 residues. Germline CDR1 MNHEY, CDR2 SVGAGI. V was cut by 6 bases and J by 6 bases, with 2 bases left in between. CDR3 residues: CASSSGELFF. The CDR3, as DNA: TGTGCCAGCAGCTCCGGGGAGCTGTTTTTT.

The chain combines TRBV7-2 with TRBJ1-2; 7 positions agree with TRBD1. The CDR3 runs to 14 residues. The V and J ends lost 4 bases and 5 bases, in that order; junction bases with no gene match: 7. The germline V gene has CDR1 SGHTA and CDR2 FQGNSA. Written as DNA, the CDR3 is TGTGCCAGCAGCTCACCGGGACAGTCATATGGCTACACCTTC. It translates to CASSSPGQSYGYTF.

The chain couples TRBV18 to TRBJ2-7; 7 bases map to TRBD1. The CDR3 has 14 amino acids. The junction had 7 bases not matched to a gene; V was cut back by 5 bases and J by 3 bases. CDR1 KGHSH and CDR2 LQKENI come from the germline V gene. Here the CDR3 reads CASSSGQSRYEQYF. CDR3 nucleotides: TGTGCCAGCTCATCGGGACAGAGCCGCTACGAGCAGTACTTC.

The chain has TRBV9 and TRBJ2-2, with TRBD1 identical over 8 bases. Unmatched junction bases numbered 2, after V lost 3 bases and J lost 1 base. The germline V gene has CDR1 SGDLS and CDR2 YYNGEE. The CDR3 runs to 15 residues. CDR3 DNA: TGTGCCAGCAGCGGGACAGGGAAGAACACCGGGGAGCTGTTTTTT. The encoded protein is CASSGTGKNTGELFF.

The chain carries TRBV13 and TRBJ2-1; 12 bases map to TRBD2. The germline V gene has CDR1 PRHDT and CDR2 FYEKMQ (reference sequence). The J segment lost 6 bases and the V segment lost 4 bases, leaving 10 bases of the junction unmatched. This CDR3 region has 17 residues. CDR3 amino acids: CASSSASGGARRNEQFF. As DNA, the CDR3 is TGTGCCAGCAGCTCCGCTAGCGGGGGGGCCCGGCGCAATGAGCAGTTCTTC.

The genes are TRBV3-1 (or the pseudogene TRBV3-2) and TRBJ2-7; no definite D call. Trimming took off 1 base at V and 6 bases at J, with 7 bases between the two ends. Germline V gene sequence: CDR1 LGHDT, CDR2 YNNKEL (reference sequence). CDR3 length: 12 residues. Written as DNA, the CDR3 is TGTGCCAGCAGCCAAGCAAGAGGCGAGCAGTACTTC. This codes for CASSQARGEQYF.

The V call is TRBV5-6, the J call TRBJ1-5; TRBD1 might be the D (5 bases). The germline V gene has CDR1 SGHDT and CDR2 YYEEEE. The CDR3 spans 14 residues. V gave up 4 bases and J gave up 4 bases, with 12 bases separating them. For the CDR3, the DNA is TGTGCCAGCAGCCAGGGACTCACTAATCAGCCCCAGCATTTT. It encodes CASSQGLTNQPQHF.

For this clone: A much more abundant neighbour one base away suggests this may be a read error. The CDR3 nucleotides are TGTGCCAGCAGCCAAAGCGGGACTAGCACAGATACGCAGTATTTT. It specifies CASSQSGTSTDTQYF. The chain combines TRBV3-1 (or the pseudogene TRBV3-2) with TRBJ2-3; 7 nucleotides agree with TRBD2. The J segment lost 0 bases and the V segment lost 2 bases, leaving 2 bases of the junction unmatched. This CDR3 has 15 residues. The germline V gene encodes CDR1 LGHDT and CDR2 YNNKEL (reference sequence).

The chain uses TRBV2 and TRBJ2-2; 10 bases fit TRBD2. The CDR3 length is 17 residues. Per the germline V gene, CDR1 is SNHLY and CDR2 is FYNNEI. Losses at the gene ends were 4 bases for V and 8 bases for J; bases not matched to a gene: 13. This CDR3 reads CASSAASGSLSAGELFF. CDR3 coding DNA: TGTGCCAGCAGTGCCGCTAGCGGGAGTCTTTCAGCGGGGGAGCTGTTTTTT. The full variable domain, completed using reference TRBV2 and TRBJ2-2, is EPEVTQTPSHQVTQMGQEVILRCVPISNHLYFYWYRQILGQKVEFLVSFYNNEISEKSEIFDDQFSVERPDGSNFTLKIRSTKLEDSAMYFCASSAASGSLSAGELFFGEGSRLTVL.

The chain couples TRBV5-1 to TRBJ1-1; a possible D gene is TRBD1 (6 bases). The CDR3 covers 13 residues. V was pared by 4 bases and J by 3 bases, with 10 bases between. Looked up from germline, CDR1 is SGHRS and CDR2 is YFSETQ. CDR3 loop: CASSQRTDTEAFF. Written as DNA, the CDR3 is TGCGCCAGCAGCCAGAGGACAGACACTGAAGCTTTCTTT.

The CDR3 spells CATSSFRGLSSYEQYF. In DNA, the CDR3 is TGTGCCACCAGCAGTTTCCGCGGGCTTAGCTCCTACGAGCAGTACTTC. The chain is built from TRBV15 and TRBJ2-7, with D perhaps matching TRBD2 (5 bases). Trimming took 3 bases from V and 0 from J, leaving 15 bases between them. Germline assignment: CDR1 LNHNV and CDR2 YYDKDF (reference sequence). The CDR3 runs 16 residues.

V is TRBV6-1 and J is TRBJ2-3, with 7 bases identical to TRBD2. This CDR3 region has 16 residues. Losses at the gene ends were 6 bases for V and 5 bases for J; bases not matched to a gene: 14. Germline assignment: CDR1 MNHNS and CDR2 SASEGT. In DNA, the CDR3 is TGTGCCAGCAGCGAAACTTCCGGGACTACCAGAGATACGCAGTATTTT. Amino acids: CASSETSGTTRDTQYF.

The J gene is TRBJ2-2, the V gene TRBV7-9; 7 positions agree with TRBD1. This CDR3 is 15 amino acids long. The germline CDR1 and CDR2 sequences are SEHNR and FQNEAQ (reference sequence). Losses at the gene ends were 5 bases for V and 2 bases for J; bases not matched to a gene: 5. The CDR3 sequence is CASSRRQGNTGELFF. For the CDR3, the DNA is TGTGCCAGCAGCCGTAGACAGGGCAACACCGGGGAGCTGTTTTTT.

V usage is TRBV19 and J usage is TRBJ2-7; TRBD1 matches 11 bases. CDR1 is LNHDA and CDR2 is SQIVND in the germline V gene (reference sequence). The CDR3 covers 16 residues. Trimming at V came to 4 bases and at J to 3 bases, leaving 8 bases not matched to a gene. The CDR3 sequence: CASSTSTGTGGYEQYF. CDR3 DNA: TGTGCCAGTAGTACGTCGACCGGGACAGGGGGCTACGAGCAGTACTTC.

The V call is TRBV14, the J call TRBJ2-1; 8 nucleotides align to TRBD1. With 4 bases clipped from V and 3 bases from J, the junction kept 11 bases outside the gene matches. The germline V gene has CDR1 SGHDN and CDR2 FVKESK. The CDR3 is made up of 17 amino acids. The CDR3 DNA reads TGTGCCAGCAGCCCTCAGACAGGGGCCCTCCTCTACAATGAGCAGTTCTTC. It yields the protein CASSPQTGALLYNEQFF.

The genes are TRBV4-3 and TRBJ2-5, with TRBD1 as a possible D gene (5 bases). The germline V and J ends were trimmed by 0 bases and 4 bases, with 18 bases remaining between them. Germline CDR1 reads LGHNA; CDR2 reads YSLEER. This CDR3 comprises 17 residues. The CDR3 spells CASSQDFGSGFRETQYF. Written as DNA, the CDR3 is TGCGCCAGCAGCCAAGATTTTGGTTCAGGGTTTCGAGAGACCCAGTACTTC.

In regard to this clone: The sample has other DNA sequences that encode this CDR3 too. This sequence joins TRBV19 and TRBJ1-5; 9 positions match TRBD1. V dropped 4 bases and J dropped 4; count of bases not matched to a gene: 5. CDR1 and CDR2 (germline): LNHDA, SQIVND (reference sequence). The CDR3 is 15 amino acids. The CDR3 region has the DNA TGTGCCAGTAGTACCACCGACAGGGGGAATCAGCCCCAGCATTTT. Translation: CASSTTDRGNQPQHF.

The genes are TRBV18 and TRBJ2-6; D is possibly TRBD1 (5 bases). Germline assignment: CDR1 KGHSH and CDR2 LQKENI. The CDR3 consists of 15 residues. V gave up 1 base and J gave up 2 bases, with 6 bases separating them. In nucleotides, the CDR3 is TGTGCCAGCTCACCACTCAGGGCTGGGGCCAACGTCCTGACTTTC. As protein: CASSPLRAGANVLTF.